A single sample gave rise to the 28 T cell receptor beta chains below, sequenced in a study of blood T cells in healthy people across ages. Then a second PCR, running roughly 6 to 12 cycles, was carried out with a sample-barcoded 5' primer and a J-beta primer mix. In TCRdb, the 5' RACE reads were re-called with MiXCR into one record per CDR3 protein. Among roughly 790,000 distinct CDR3 sequences listed, roughly 47% were seen once. Input material: blood. These receptors were taken from a woman aged 55-75 years in good health.

This clonotype has ten or more counts. The chain has TRBV5-1 and TRBJ2-5, with D uncertain. Trimming took off 4 bases at V and 5 bases at J, with 21 bases between the two ends. In germline, CDR1 is SGHRS, CDR2 YFSETQ. The CDR3 sequence is 16 residues long. CDR3 amino acids: CASSGQATTRTETQYF. The CDR3 DNA sequence: TGCGCCAGCAGCGGGCAAGCAACAACTCGGACGGAGACCCAGTACTTC.

The J gene is TRBJ1-6, the V gene TRBV5-6; 8 positions match TRBD1. Germline V gene sequence: CDR1 SGHDT, CDR2 YYEEEE. The ends lost 1 base at V and 16 bases at J; junction bases unmatched: 7. The length of the CDR3 is 13 residues. The CDR3 loop is CASSLRGQAILHF. The CDR3 coding sequence is TGTGCCAGCAGCTTGAGGGGACAGGCAATACTCCACTTT.

As for this clonotype: This may be a read error, as it is one base from a much larger clone. The rearrangement uses TRBV6-5 and TRBJ2-1; tentatively, D is TRBD2 (5 bases). The length of the CDR3 is 13 residues. The germline V and J ends were trimmed by 1 base and 13 bases, with 14 bases remaining between them. Germline assignment: CDR1 MNHEY and CDR2 SVGAGI. The CDR3 DNA is TGTGCCAGCAGTTACTACGCCGGGGAGACCCAGTTCTTC. Translated, it gives CASSYYAGETQFF.

This clonotype showed up just a few times. The chain combines TRBV28 with TRBJ2-1, with a tentative D call TRBD2 (5 bases). The CDR3 extends over 15 amino acids. Deletions cut 6 bases from V and 4 bases from J, with 16 bases between. Germline CDR1 and CDR2: MDHEN and SYDVKM. The CDR3 nucleotides read TGTGCCAGCAGACTAATAGCGCTCGGGTACAATGAGCAGTTCTTC. It specifies CASRLIALGYNEQFF.

The CDR3 here is CATKPEHHPRDVHNEQFF. CDR3 nucleotide sequence: TGTGCCACCAAACCCGAACACCATCCCCGGGACGTCCACAATGAGCAGTTCTTC. This chain connects TRBV24-1 to TRBJ2-1, with D possibly being TRBD1 or TRBD2 (5 bases each). V was clipped by 8 bases and J by 5 bases, with 27 bases between them. Germline assignment: CDR1 KGHDR and CDR2 SFDVKD. This CDR3 spans 18 amino acids.

The gene calls are TRBV10-3 and TRBJ2-7; the D is unclear. Trimming stripped 3 bases from V and 4 bases from J, with 7 bases between. Germline CDR1 ENHRY, CDR2 SYGVKD. The CDR3 covers 12 residues. CDR3 coding DNA: TGTGCCATCAGTGATCAGTGGTACGAGCAGTACTTC. Its translation: CAISDQWYEQYF.

This chain uses TRBV14 with TRBJ2-3; no firm D call. Germline V lookup: CDR1 SGHDN, CDR2 FVKESK. Deletions cut 0 bases from V and 0 bases from J, with 13 bases between. The CDR3 is made up of 17 amino acids. CDR3 coding DNA: TGTGCCAGCAGCCAAGAGTGGCAGGTCGGTAGCACAGATACGCAGTATTTT. Translation: CASSQEWQVGSTDTQYF.

This clonotype was observed many times. V gene TRBV12-3 or TRBV12-4 combines with J gene TRBJ2-1, with D maybe TRBD1 (5 bases). The CDR3 contains 14 residues. The germline V and J ends were trimmed by 4 bases and 9 bases, with 16 bases remaining between them. The CDR3 region has the DNA TGTGCCAGCAGTTCGACAGCCAAGGCATCTGAGCAGTTCTTC. Translating gives CASSSTAKASEQFF.

This clonotype has more than one count but fewer than ten. The chain combines TRBV12-3 or TRBV12-4 with TRBJ1-5, with D unresolved. The V gene lost 1 base and the J gene lost 6 bases, with 16 bases spanning the gap. The CDR3 runs 16 residues. The CDR3 loop reads CASSLGGPPALQPQHF. CDR3 bases: TGTGCCAGCAGTTTAGGCGGGCCTCCTGCCCTTCAGCCCCAGCATTTT.

This chain links TRBV27 with TRBJ1-5; 7 positions agree with TRBD1. The CDR3 consists of 16 residues. The V gene end was trimmed by 5 bases and the J gene end by 1 base; junction bases not matched to a gene: 8. Germline lookup yields CDR1 MNHEY and CDR2 SMNVEV (reference sequence). The DNA of the CDR3 is TGTGCCAGCAGTGTCAGGGGGGATTGGAGCAATCAGCCCCAGCATTTT. Amino acid sequence: CASSVRGDWSNQPQHF.

The rearrangement links TRBV20-1 to TRBJ2-3; D gene uncertain. V was clipped by 5 bases and J by 1 base, with 7 bases between them. The CDR3 totals 12 residues. Germline V gene lookup returns CDR1 DFQATT and CDR2 SNEGSKA (reference sequence). The CDR3: CSAPPRTDTQYF. CDR3 DNA sequence: TGCAGTGCTCCACCACGCACAGATACGCAGTATTTT.

This chain joins TRBV10-3 and TRBJ2-7; 9 nucleotides agree with TRBD2. CDR3 size: 14 residues. Germline values: CDR1 ENHRY, CDR2 SYGVKD. V lost 7 bases, J lost 4 bases, and 8 bases stayed unmatched. This chain's CDR3 is CAITDSGSFYEQYF. DNA for the CDR3: TGTGCCATCACTGATAGCGGGAGCTTTTACGAGCAGTACTTC.

This chain uses TRBV7-6 with TRBJ1-2, with a tentative D call TRBD1 (6 bases). Germline assignment: CDR1 SGHVS and CDR2 FNYEAQ. Trimming removed 2 bases from V and 3 bases from J, with 16 bases in between. The CDR3 extends over 16 amino acids. DNA for the CDR3: TGTGCCAGCAGCTTAAGCATCGGGGGCGGGGACTATGGCTACACCTTC. Its protein is CASSLSIGGGDYGYTF.

Regarding this clonotype: A much larger clone sits a single nucleotide away, making a read error possible. The V call is TRBV18, the J call TRBJ2-1, with D possibly called TRBD1 or TRBD2 (6 bases each). Trimming removed 8 bases at V and 10 bases at J, with 18 bases between. The CDR3 extends over 13 amino acids. Per germline, CDR1 KGHSH and CDR2 LQKENI. The CDR3: CASPQRGDWEQFF. The CDR3 DNA sequence: TGTGCCAGCCCACAGAGGGGGGATTGGGAGCAGTTCTTC. The full variable domain, completed using reference TRBV18 and TRBJ2-1, is NAGVMQNPRHLVRRRGQEARLRCSPMKGHSHVYWYRQLPEEGLKFMVYLQKENIIDESGMPKERFSAEFPKEGPSILRIQQVVRGDSAAYFCASPQRGDWEQFFGPGTRLTVL.

This clonotype was recorded a few times. The DNA for the CDR3 is TGTGCCAGCAGCGTAGTCCCCGGAGACGAGCAGTACTTC. This gives the protein CASSVVPGDEQYF. The chain combines TRBV9 with TRBJ2-7; no firm D call. Per germline, CDR1 SGDLS and CDR2 YYNGEE. V was pared by 0 bases and J by 5 bases, with 9 bases between. The CDR3 totals 13 residues.

CDR3 coding DNA: TGTGCCAGCACCTTTGGCACAGAACAAGAGACCCAGTACTTC. This encodes CASTFGTEQETQYF. This sequence joins TRBV6-6 and TRBJ2-5; D uncertain. Trimming left V 7 bases short and J 2 bases short, with 14 bases between. Per the germline V gene, CDR1 is MNHNY and CDR2 is SVGAGI (reference sequence). The CDR3 has 14 residues.

CDR3 amino acids: CASSLRLAGINEQFF. Here the CDR3 DNA reads TGTGCCAGCAGCTTAAGACTAGCGGGGATCAATGAGCAGTTCTTC. The chain recombines TRBV7-7 with TRBJ2-1; 11 bases map to TRBD2. Trimming took 2 bases from V and 6 from J; bases not matched to a gene: 3. This CDR3 is built from 15 residues. Germline V gives CDR1 SSHAT, CDR2 FNYEAQ (reference sequence).

This clonotype occurred a few times. V is TRBV14 and J is TRBJ2-3; D not resolved. The V gene lost 2 bases and the J gene lost 0 bases, with 12 bases spanning the gap. CDR1 and CDR2 (germline): SGHDN, FVKESK. The CDR3 contains 16 residues. Written as DNA, the CDR3 is TGTGCCAGCAGCCAATTGATCTCCTCTAGCACAGATACGCAGTATTTT. It is translated as CASSQLISSSTDTQYF.

The CDR3 here is CAISQNTEAFF. The DNA for the CDR3 is TGTGCCATCAGTCAGAACACTGAAGCTTTCTTT. The rearrangement uses TRBV10-3 and TRBJ1-1, with D hard to call. The V and J ends lost 5 bases and 1 base respectively, with 2 bases between them. The CDR3 consists of 11 residues. Germline CDR1 reads ENHRY; CDR2 reads SYGVKD.

The chain links TRBV7-9 to TRBJ2-6; TRBD1 agrees at 8 bases. The V gene's germline CDR1 is SEHNR and CDR2 FQNEAQ (reference sequence). V lost 4 bases and J lost 0; bases outside the gene matches: 8. CDR3 length: 18 residues. This CDR3 is CASSSPTGANSGANVLTF. The CDR3 nucleotides read TGTGCCAGCAGCTCACCGACAGGGGCCAACTCTGGGGCCAACGTCCTGACTTTC.

This clonotype was found many times. V is TRBV6-2 or TRBV6-3 and J is TRBJ2-5; TRBD2 matches 10 bases. J lost 5 bases, V lost 2 bases, and 5 bases had no gene match. The CDR3 spans 15 residues. Germline V CDR1 and CDR2: MNHEY, SVGEGT. The CDR3 protein is CASSYTASGSETQYF. CDR3 in DNA: TGTGCCAGCAGTTACACGGCTAGCGGGAGTGAGACCCAGTACTTC.

The chain links TRBV6-1 to TRBJ2-1; 15 nucleotides align to TRBD2. The CDR3 totals 14 residues. In germline, CDR1 is MNHNS, CDR2 SASEGT. With V trimmed by 6 bases and J by 12 bases, 6 bases remained unmatched. CDR3 sequence: CASRKGLAGGMQFF. In DNA form, the CDR3 reads TGTGCCAGCAGGAAGGGACTAGCGGGAGGTATGCAGTTCTTC.

The chain carries TRBV27 and TRBJ1-2, with D hard to call. V shed 3 bases and J shed 5 bases, with 13 bases lying between them. The CDR3 totals 14 residues. The germline CDR1 and CDR2 sequences are MNHEY and SMNVEV (reference sequence). The CDR3 protein is CASSLEPNLYGYTF. The CDR3 coding sequence is TGTGCCAGCAGTTTGGAGCCGAACTTGTATGGCTACACCTTC.

This clonotype showed up many times. The chain is built from TRBV7-2 and TRBJ2-1; TRBD2 matches 8 bases. From germline, CDR1 is SGHTA and CDR2 FQGNSA. This CDR3 has 15 amino acids. J lost 2 bases, V lost 6 bases, and 6 bases had no gene match. The CDR3 is CASRIPGGPYNEQFF. CDR3 in DNA: TGTGCCAGCAGAATTCCGGGAGGGCCCTACAATGAGCAGTTCTTC.

This clonotype was observed a handful of times. The gene calls are TRBV7-6 and TRBJ2-7, with D tentatively TRBD2 (5 bases). The CDR3 sequence is 15 residues long. Germline V gives CDR1 SGHVS, CDR2 FNYEAQ. The V end was cut by 5 bases, the J end by 0 bases, with 14 bases between. The CDR3 DNA follows: TGTGCCAGCAGCCCGGTAGACTATTTCTCCTACGAGCAGTACTTC. Translating it yields CASSPVDYFSYEQYF.

This clonotype was seen at least ten times. The chain is built from TRBV10-3 and TRBJ2-1; D may be TRBD1 or TRBD2 (5 bases each). In germline, CDR1 is ENHRY, CDR2 SYGVKD. The CDR3 has 14 amino acids. V was clipped by 7 bases and J by 6 bases, with 16 bases between them. In DNA, the CDR3 is TGTGCCATCACCCCGGGGACCACAGGCAATGAGCAGTTCTTC. As protein: CAITPGTTGNEQFF.

V is TRBV18 and J is TRBJ2-3; maybe TRBD2 (6 bases). The germline V and J ends were trimmed by 6 bases and 0 bases, with 13 bases remaining between them. This CDR3 comprises 15 residues. Germline V lookup: CDR1 KGHSH, CDR2 LQKENI. The CDR3 loop is CASSSSALSTDTQYF. CDR3 bases: TGTGCCAGCTCGTCTAGCGCCCTTAGCACAGATACGCAGTATTTT.

The chain recombines TRBV7-3 with TRBJ2-2; TRBD2 matches 7 bases. The CDR3 covers 17 residues. The trim removed 0 bases at V and 2 bases at J, leaving 6 bases unmatched. CDR1 and CDR2 from the germline V gene are SGHTA and FQGTGA. In nucleotides, the CDR3 is TGTGCCAGCAGCTTAACCTCTCGGGGGGATAACACCGGGGAGCTGTTTTTT. The encoded protein is CASSLTSRGDNTGELFF. The complete variable domain, with remaining parts taken from reference TRBV7-3 and TRBJ2-2, reads GAGVSQTPSNKVTEKGKYVELRCDPISGHTALYWYRQSLGQGPEFLIYFQGTGAADDSGLPNDRFFAVRPEGSVSTLKIQRTERGDSAVYLCASSLTSRGDNTGELFFGEGSRLTVL.